This T cell receptor (beta chain) was sequenced during a study of neurological immune-mediated disorders. Germline CDR1 SGHRS, CDR2 YFSETQ. V gave up 3 bases and J gave up 8 bases; unmatched junction bases: 7. CDR3 length: 13 amino acids. This clonotype appeared many times. TCRdb analysed the 5' RACE reads with MiXCR anew, one entry per CDR3 protein. The repertoire consists of about 74,000 distinct CDR3 sequences, with around 5.2% occurring once and the leading ten covering roughly 7%. The specimen sequenced was PBMCs. The chain employs TRBV5-1 and TRBJ1-1; the match to TRBD1 covers 7 bases. The sequence came from a young man with multiple sclerosis. CDR3 sequence: CASSYTGTAEAFF. CDR3 nucleotide sequence: TGCGCCAGCAGCTATACCGGGACAGCCGAAGCTTTCTTT.